The 6 T cell receptor beta chains given below trace back to one sample, sequenced in a study of PD-1 blockade in classical Hodgkin lymphoma. TCRdb's table, derived via immunoSEQ multiplex PCR, lists solely in-frame clones and lacks some. This repertoire shows 10,000 to 15,000 clones, 88% found once; its top ten account for approximately 0.87%. The time point: cycle 4 day 1 (C4D1), after five to seven weeks of nivolumab. Following autologous stem cell transplantation, relapse occurred in every patient, and exposure to brentuximab vedotin varied. The authors purified CD4+ T cells from thawed PBMCs by magnetic negative selection. The starting material was CD4+ T cells from blood, obtained before the fourth cycle of nivolumab. The receptor set was obtained from a human donor with classical Hodgkin lymphoma.

The V and J genes are TRBV20-1 and TRBJ1-1; D remains unclear. The CDR3 sequence is 11 residues long. CDR1 and CDR2 from the germline V gene are DFQATT and SNEGSKA (reference sequence). Between the trimmed V and J ends, which lost 5 bases and 10 bases, there was a span of 14 bases. This CDR3 is CSAQGSLRAFF. CDR3 nucleotides: TGCAGTGCTCAAGGGAGCCTAAGAGCTTTCTTT.

CDR3 nucleotides: TGTGCCAGCAACCCGCCGAGCACAGATACGCAGTATTTT. Translation gives CASNPPSTDTQYF. V gene TRBV9 combines with J gene TRBJ2-3; D remains ambiguous. The CDR3 has 13 amino acids. V was trimmed by 6 bases and J by 0 bases, leaving 8 bases between them. Germline lookup yields CDR1 SGDLS and CDR2 YYNGEE.

The V call is TRBV6-5, the J call TRBJ1-6; tentatively, D is TRBD1 (5 bases). Deletions cut 7 bases from V and 11 bases from J, with 15 bases between. CDR1 is MNHEY and CDR2 is SVGAGI in the germline V gene. The CDR3 covers 13 residues. CDR3 amino acids: CASNPGGSTPLHF. The CDR3 DNA follows: TGTGCCAGCAACCCCGGGGGTTCGACACCCCTCCACTTT.

The genes are TRBV19 and TRBJ2-5; 7 bases are shared with TRBD2. The CDR3 has 15 amino acids. Germline loops: CDR1 LNHDA, CDR2 SQIVND (reference sequence). J lost 1 base, V lost 2 bases, and 4 bases had no gene match. The CDR3 loop reads CASSIFRTSQETQYF. The CDR3 nucleotides read TGTGCCAGTAGTATATTTCGGACTAGCCAAGAGACCCAGTACTTC.

The chain joins TRBV28 to TRBJ2-5; 7 nucleotides line up with TRBD1. Germline trimming cut 9 bases from V and 2 bases from J; bases unmatched to any gene: 3. The CDR3 has 12 amino acids. The germline gives CDR1 MDHEN, CDR2 SYDVKM. The CDR3 region has the DNA TGTGCCAGTACAGGGGTTCAAGAGACCCAGTACTTC. Protein: CASTGVQETQYF.

The rearrangement links TRBV18 to TRBJ1-3; D is unresolved. V lost 0 bases and J 0 bases, leaving 9 bases between the germline ends. This CDR3 is 16 amino acids long. Germline V gene lookup returns CDR1 KGHSH and CDR2 LQKENI. The CDR3: CASSPPERVSGNTIYF. Here the CDR3 DNA reads TGTGCCAGCTCACCACCGGAACGGGTCTCTGGAAACACCATATATTTT.